The clone carrying this T cell receptor (beta chain) showed up just a few times. Its specificity is not known. This entry is derived from a study of cytomegalovirus exposure and HLA in healthy donors. Findings and caveats of the study: Most subjects' HLA-A and HLA-B alleles were reportedly predicted from TCR beta sequences. Some 150 TCR beta chains were listed as cytomegalovirus-associated.

V was clipped by 3 bases and J by 1 base, with 13 bases between them. CDR1 is SGHDT, CDR2 YYEEEE, per germline. CDR3 length: 15 residues. PCR involved 60 Vbeta and 13 Jbeta primers. The assay was immunoSEQ multiplex PCR, and TCRdb's table has in-frame clones only and misses some. The table records around 200,000 clones, 65% to 85% of them present only once. The rearrangement links TRBV5-6 to TRBJ1-1; D is undetermined. The source material was PBMCs. This sequence was found in a man aged 50 to 60 in good health and CMV-seronegative. CDR3 loop: CASSSPRGPNTEAFF. Here the CDR3 DNA reads TGTGCCAGCAGCTCCCCCCGAGGGCCGAACACTGAAGCTTTCTTT.